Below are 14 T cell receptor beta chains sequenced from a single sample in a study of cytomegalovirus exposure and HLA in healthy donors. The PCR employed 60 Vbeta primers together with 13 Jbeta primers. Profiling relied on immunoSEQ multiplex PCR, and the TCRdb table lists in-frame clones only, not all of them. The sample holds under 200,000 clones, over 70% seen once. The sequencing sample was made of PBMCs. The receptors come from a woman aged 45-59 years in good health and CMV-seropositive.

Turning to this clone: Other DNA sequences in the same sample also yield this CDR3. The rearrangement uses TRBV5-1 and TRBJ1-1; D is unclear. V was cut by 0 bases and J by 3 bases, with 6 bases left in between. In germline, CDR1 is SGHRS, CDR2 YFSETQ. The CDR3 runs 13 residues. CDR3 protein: CASSLVGDTEAFF. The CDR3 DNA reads TGCGCCAGCAGCTTGGTCGGAGACACTGAAGCTTTCTTT.

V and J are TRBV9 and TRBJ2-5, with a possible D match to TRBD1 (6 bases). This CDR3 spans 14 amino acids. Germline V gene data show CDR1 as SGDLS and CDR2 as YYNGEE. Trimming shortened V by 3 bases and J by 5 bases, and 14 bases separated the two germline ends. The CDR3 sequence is CASSDRRGGETQYF. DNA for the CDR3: TGTGCCAGCAGCGACCGCAGGGGTGGTGAGACCCAGTACTTC.

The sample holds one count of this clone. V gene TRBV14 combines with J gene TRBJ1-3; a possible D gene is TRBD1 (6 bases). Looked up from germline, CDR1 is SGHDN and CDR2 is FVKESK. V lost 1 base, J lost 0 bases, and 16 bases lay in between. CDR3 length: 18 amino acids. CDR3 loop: CASSQGLRQVYSGNTIYF. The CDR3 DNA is TGTGCCAGCAGCCAAGGTTTGAGACAGGTGTACTCTGGAAACACCATATATTTT.

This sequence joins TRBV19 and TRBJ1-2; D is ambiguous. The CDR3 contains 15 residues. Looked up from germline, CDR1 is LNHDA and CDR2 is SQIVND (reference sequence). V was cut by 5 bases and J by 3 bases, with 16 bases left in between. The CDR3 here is CASSVERMSYYGYTF. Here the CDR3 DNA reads TGTGCCAGTAGTGTTGAGCGCATGAGTTACTATGGCTACACCTTC.

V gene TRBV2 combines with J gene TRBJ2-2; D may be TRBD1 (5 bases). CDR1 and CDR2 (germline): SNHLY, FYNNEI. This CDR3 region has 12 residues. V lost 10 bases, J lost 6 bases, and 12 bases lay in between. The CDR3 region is CATQDFAGELFF. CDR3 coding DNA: TGTGCCACACAGGATTTCGCCGGGGAGCTGTTTTTT. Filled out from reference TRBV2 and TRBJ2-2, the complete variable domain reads EPEVTQTPSHQVTQMGQEVILRCVPISNHLYFYWYRQILGQKVEFLVSFYNNEISEKSEIFDDQFSVERPDGSNFTLKIRSTKLEDSAMYFCATQDFAGELFFGEGSRLTVL.

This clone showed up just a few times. The CDR3 spells CASSEGIAAGGYEQYF. The CDR3, as DNA: TGCGCCAGCAGTGAGGGGATAGCCGCTGGAGGCTACGAGCAGTACTTC. This chain joins TRBV10-1 and TRBJ2-7, with D perhaps TRBD2 (5 bases). This CDR3 contains 16 residues. The germline V gene encodes CDR1 WNHNN and CDR2 SYGVQD (reference sequence). Trimming took off 2 bases at V and 3 bases at J, with 17 bases between the two ends.

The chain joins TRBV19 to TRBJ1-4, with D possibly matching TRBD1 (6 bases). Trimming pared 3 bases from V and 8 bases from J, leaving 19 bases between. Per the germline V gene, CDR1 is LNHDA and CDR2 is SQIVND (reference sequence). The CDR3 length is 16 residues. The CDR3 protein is CASSIRAGTGNEKLFF. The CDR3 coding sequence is TGTGCCAGTAGTATCCGGGCCGGCACAGGGAACGAAAAACTGTTTTTT.

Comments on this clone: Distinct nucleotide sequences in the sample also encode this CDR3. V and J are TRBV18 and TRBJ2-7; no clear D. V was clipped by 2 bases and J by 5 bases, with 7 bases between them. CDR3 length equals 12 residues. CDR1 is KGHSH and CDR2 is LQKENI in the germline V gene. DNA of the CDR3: TGTGCCAGCTCACCATCCTCTGACGAGCAGTACTTC. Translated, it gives CASSPSSDEQYF.

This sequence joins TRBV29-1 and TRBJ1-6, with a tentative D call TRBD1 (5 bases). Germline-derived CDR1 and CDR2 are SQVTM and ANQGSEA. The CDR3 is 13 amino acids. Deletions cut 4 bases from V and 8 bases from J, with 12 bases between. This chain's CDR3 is CSVGVRVDSPLHF. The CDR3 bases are TGCAGCGTTGGAGTCAGGGTGGATTCACCCCTCCACTTT.

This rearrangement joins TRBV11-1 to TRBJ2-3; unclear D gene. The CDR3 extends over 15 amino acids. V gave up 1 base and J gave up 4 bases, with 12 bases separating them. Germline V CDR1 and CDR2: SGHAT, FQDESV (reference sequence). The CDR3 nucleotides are TGTGCCAGCAGCTTAGTCCCGTCCTCCGCAGATACGCAGTATTTT. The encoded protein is CASSLVPSSADTQYF.

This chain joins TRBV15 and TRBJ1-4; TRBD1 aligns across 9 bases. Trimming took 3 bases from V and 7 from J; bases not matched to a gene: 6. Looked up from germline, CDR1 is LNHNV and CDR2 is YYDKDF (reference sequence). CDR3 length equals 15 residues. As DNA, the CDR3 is TGTGCCACCAGCAGTTCCGGGACAGGGTTTGAAAAACTGTTTTTT. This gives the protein CATSSSGTGFEKLFF.

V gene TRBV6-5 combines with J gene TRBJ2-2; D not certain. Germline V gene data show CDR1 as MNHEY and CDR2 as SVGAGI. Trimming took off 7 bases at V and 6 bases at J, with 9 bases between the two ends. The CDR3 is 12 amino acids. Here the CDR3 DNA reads TGTGCCAGCACGACCAGGCCCGGGGAGCTGTTTTTT. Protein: CASTTRPGELFF.

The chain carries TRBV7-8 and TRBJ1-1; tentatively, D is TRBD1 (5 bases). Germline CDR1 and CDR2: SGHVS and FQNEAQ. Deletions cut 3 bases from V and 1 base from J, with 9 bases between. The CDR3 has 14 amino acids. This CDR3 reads CASSLGGENTEAFF. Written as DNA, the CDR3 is TGTGCCAGCAGCTTGGGGGGGGAGAACACTGAAGCTTTCTTT.

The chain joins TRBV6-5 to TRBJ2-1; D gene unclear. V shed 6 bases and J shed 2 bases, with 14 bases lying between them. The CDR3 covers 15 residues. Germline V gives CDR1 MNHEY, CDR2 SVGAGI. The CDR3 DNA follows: TGTGCCAGCAGCCCCCTGAAGTTAGCCTACAATGAGCAGTTCTTC. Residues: CASSPLKLAYNEQFF.